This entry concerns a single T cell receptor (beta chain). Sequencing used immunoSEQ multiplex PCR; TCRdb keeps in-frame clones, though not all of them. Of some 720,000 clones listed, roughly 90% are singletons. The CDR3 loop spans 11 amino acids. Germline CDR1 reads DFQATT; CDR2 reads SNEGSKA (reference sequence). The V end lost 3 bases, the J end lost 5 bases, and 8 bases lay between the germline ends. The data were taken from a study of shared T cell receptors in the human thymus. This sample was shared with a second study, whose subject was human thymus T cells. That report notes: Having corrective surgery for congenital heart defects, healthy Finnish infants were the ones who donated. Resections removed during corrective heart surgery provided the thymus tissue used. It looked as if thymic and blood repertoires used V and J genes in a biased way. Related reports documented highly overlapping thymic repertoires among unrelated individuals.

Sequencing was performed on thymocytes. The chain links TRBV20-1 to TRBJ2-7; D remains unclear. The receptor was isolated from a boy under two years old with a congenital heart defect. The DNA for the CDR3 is TGCAGTGCTAGGGGCGTGAACGAGCAGTACTTC. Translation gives CSARGVNEQYF.